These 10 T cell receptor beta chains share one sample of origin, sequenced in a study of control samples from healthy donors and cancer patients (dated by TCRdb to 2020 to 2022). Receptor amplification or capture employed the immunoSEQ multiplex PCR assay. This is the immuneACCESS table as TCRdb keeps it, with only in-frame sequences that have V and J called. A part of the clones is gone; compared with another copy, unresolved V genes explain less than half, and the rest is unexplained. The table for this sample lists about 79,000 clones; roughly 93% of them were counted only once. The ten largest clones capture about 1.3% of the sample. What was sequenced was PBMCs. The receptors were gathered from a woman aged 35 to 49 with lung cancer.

The CDR3 nucleotides read TGTGCCACCACCCCCGGCAGGTTCTCCTACGAGCAGTACTTC. It specifies CATTPGRFSYEQYF. The V and J genes are TRBV11-3 and TRBJ2-7; D ambiguous. Germline V gene data show CDR1 as SGHNT and CDR2 as YENEEA. The CDR3 length is 14 residues. Trimming removed 10 bases from V and 0 bases from J, with 16 bases in between.

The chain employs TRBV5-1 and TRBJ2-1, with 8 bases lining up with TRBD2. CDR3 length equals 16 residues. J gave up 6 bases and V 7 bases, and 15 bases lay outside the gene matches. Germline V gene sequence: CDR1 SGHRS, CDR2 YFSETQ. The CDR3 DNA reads TGCGCCAGCGACAGGACCGGGGGGGGTCCTCGCAATGAGCAGTTCTTC. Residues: CASDRTGGGPRNEQFF.

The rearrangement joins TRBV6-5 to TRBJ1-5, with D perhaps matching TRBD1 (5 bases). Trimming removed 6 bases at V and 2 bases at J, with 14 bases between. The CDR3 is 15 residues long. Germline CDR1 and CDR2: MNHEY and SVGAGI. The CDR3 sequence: CASREGREGNQPQHF. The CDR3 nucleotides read TGTGCCAGCAGAGAGGGACGGGAGGGCAATCAGCCCCAGCATTTT.

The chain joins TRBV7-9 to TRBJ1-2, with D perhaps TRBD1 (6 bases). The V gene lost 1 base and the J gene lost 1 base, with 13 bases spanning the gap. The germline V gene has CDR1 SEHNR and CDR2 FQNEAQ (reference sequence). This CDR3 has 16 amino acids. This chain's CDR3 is CASSLEGGRFNYGYTF. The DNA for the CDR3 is TGTGCCAGCAGCTTAGAGGGGGGGAGATTTAACTATGGCTACACCTTC.

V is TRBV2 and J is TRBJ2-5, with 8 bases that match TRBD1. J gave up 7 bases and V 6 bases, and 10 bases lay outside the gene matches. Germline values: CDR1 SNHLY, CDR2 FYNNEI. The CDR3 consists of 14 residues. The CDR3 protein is CASRPRTGSGTQYF. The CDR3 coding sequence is TGTGCCAGCAGGCCAAGGACAGGGTCCGGGACCCAGTACTTC.

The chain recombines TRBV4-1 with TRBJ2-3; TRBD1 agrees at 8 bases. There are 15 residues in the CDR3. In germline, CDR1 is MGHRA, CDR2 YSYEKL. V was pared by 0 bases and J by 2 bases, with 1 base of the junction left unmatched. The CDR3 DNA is TGCGCCAGCAGCCAAGAGGACAGGGCCACAGATACGCAGTATTTT. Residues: CASSQEDRATDTQYF.

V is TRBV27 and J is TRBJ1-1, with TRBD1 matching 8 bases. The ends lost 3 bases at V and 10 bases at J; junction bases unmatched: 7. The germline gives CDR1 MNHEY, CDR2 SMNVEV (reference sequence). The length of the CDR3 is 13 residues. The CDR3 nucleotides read TGTGCCAGCAGTTTCGGACAGGGAGGAGGAGCTTTCTTT. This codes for CASSFGQGGGAFF.

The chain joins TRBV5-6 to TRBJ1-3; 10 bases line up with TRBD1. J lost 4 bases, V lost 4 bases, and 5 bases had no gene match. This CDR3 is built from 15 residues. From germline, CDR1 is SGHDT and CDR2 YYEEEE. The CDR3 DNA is TGTGCCAGCAGCCCCGACAGGGGGCGAGGAAACACCATATATTTT. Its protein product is CASSPDRGRGNTIYF.

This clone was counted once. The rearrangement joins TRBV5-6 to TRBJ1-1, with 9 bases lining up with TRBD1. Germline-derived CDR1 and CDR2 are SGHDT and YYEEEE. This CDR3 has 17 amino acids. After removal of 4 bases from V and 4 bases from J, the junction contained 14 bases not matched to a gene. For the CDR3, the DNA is TGTGCCAGCAGCGGGTGGGGTCGGACAGGGGAAATCACTGAAGCTTTCTTT. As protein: CASSGWGRTGEITEAFF.

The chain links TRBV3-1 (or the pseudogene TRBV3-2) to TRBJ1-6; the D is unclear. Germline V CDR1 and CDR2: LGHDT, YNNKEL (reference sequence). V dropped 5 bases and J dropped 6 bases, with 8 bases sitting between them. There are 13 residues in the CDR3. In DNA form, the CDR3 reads TGTGCCAGCAGCTCCAACCTTAATTCACCCCTCCACTTT. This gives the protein CASSSNLNSPLHF.